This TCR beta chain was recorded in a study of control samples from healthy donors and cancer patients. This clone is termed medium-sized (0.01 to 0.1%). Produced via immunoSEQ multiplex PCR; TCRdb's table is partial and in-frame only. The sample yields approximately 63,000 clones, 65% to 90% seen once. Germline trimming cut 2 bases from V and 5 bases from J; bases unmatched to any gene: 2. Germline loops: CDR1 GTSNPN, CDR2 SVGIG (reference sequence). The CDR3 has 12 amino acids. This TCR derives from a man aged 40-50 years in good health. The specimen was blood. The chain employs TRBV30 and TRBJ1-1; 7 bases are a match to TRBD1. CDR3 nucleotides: TGTGCCTGGAGTAGGGGGCGAACTGAAGCTTTCTTT. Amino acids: CAWSRGRTEAFF.